The 16 T cell receptor beta chains listed next were all sequenced from one sample in a study of beta chain features in type 1 diabetes. Overall study results and limits: The study found moderately but significantly shorter TCRB CDR3s in all four CD4+ subsets of Type 1 diabetes patients.

Every isolated RNA sample was fully reverse transcribed, so sequencing captured expressed TCRB transcripts. Method: immunoSEQ multiplex PCR; TCRdb's copy keeps in-frame clones and lacks some. Of 500,000 to 650,000 clones in the sample, 9.5% to 15% were seen once. Which antigens these TCRs recognize remains unknown. Source material: naive CD4+ T cells from blood. The receptors come from a man aged 25 to 40 with type 1 diabetes.

As to this clone: Other DNA sequences of this sample code for an identical CDR3. This chain uses TRBV9 with TRBJ2-1; possible D gene TRBD2, 7 bases. CDR1 and CDR2 (germline): SGDLS, YYNGEE. This CDR3 spans 16 amino acids. V was pared by 0 bases and J by 0 bases, with 10 bases between. CDR3 DNA: TGTGCCAGCAGCGTAGACGGGGGGCTCTCCTACAATGAGCAGTTCTTC. The encoded protein is CASSVDGGLSYNEQFF.

This clone was counted a few times. This chain uses TRBV12-5 with TRBJ1-5; 12 bases fit TRBD1. The junction had 6 bases not matched to a gene; V was cut back by 7 bases and J by 5 bases. The CDR3 is 15 residues long. The germline CDR1 and CDR2 sequences are LGHNT and FRNRAP. The CDR3 region has the DNA TGTGCTAGTGAAGAGGGACAGGGGGCATATCAGCCCCAGCATTTT. It codes for CASEEGQGAYQPQHF.

This clone was detected only a few times. J is TRBJ2-3 and V is TRBV27, with D perhaps given as TRBD1 or TRBD2 (5 bases each). The germline CDR1 and CDR2 sequences are MNHEY and SMNVEV (reference sequence). Deletions cut 2 bases from V and 1 base from J, with 19 bases between. The CDR3 extends over 18 amino acids. The CDR3 DNA follows: TGTGCCAGCAGTTTAACCGGTCGAGGGGCCCCGCGCACAGATACGCAGTATTTT. The encoded protein is CASSLTGRGAPRTDTQYF.

The chain uses TRBV10-3 and TRBJ2-5; 10 bases fit TRBD2. With 5 bases clipped from V and 3 bases from J, the junction kept 6 bases outside the gene matches. CDR1 is ENHRY and CDR2 is SYGVKD in the germline V gene. The length of the CDR3 is 15 residues. CDR3 amino acids: CAISPGTSDKETQYF. The CDR3 DNA reads as TGTGCCATCAGTCCCGGGACTAGCGACAAAGAGACCCAGTACTTC.

This chain connects TRBV10-3 to TRBJ1-2; unclear D gene. The length of the CDR3 is 15 residues. V gave up 2 bases and J gave up 4 bases, with 14 bases separating them. Germline V gene sequence: CDR1 ENHRY, CDR2 SYGVKD. The CDR3 is CAISEQTGFGYGYTF. The CDR3 DNA sequence: TGTGCCATCAGTGAGCAGACGGGTTTCGGCTATGGCTACACCTTC.

This clone was recorded a few times. The chain couples TRBV28 to TRBJ1-5, with D uncertain. The CDR3 sequence is 13 residues long. Trimming stripped 5 bases from V and 3 bases from J, with 8 bases between. Germline CDR1 is MDHEN and CDR2 is SYDVKM. This chain's CDR3 is CASSKEINQPQHF. Written as DNA, the CDR3 is TGTGCCAGCAGTAAGGAGATCAATCAGCCCCAGCATTTT.

This clone was seen a handful of times. This rearrangement joins TRBV11-2 to TRBJ2-7; TRBD1 aligns across 9 bases. The J segment lost 6 bases and the V segment lost 5 bases, leaving 5 bases of the junction unmatched. The V gene's germline CDR1 is SGHAT and CDR2 FQNNGV. The CDR3 sequence is 13 residues long. CDR3 sequence: CASSLGQGSEQYF. CDR3 coding DNA: TGTGCCAGCAGCCTAGGACAGGGGAGCGAGCAGTACTTC.

A few counts support this clone. This chain connects TRBV6-5 to TRBJ1-5; TRBD1 matches at 7 bases. The junction had 3 bases not matched to a gene; V was cut back by 7 bases and J by 0 bases. The CDR3 is made up of 14 amino acids. The germline gives CDR1 MNHEY, CDR2 SVGAGI. The CDR3 DNA follows: TGTGCCAGCAACGCAGGGGGTAGCAATCAGCCCCAGCATTTT. Encoded protein: CASNAGGSNQPQHF.

The J gene is TRBJ1-6, the V gene TRBV28; tentative D call: TRBD1 (5 bases). Trimming shortened V by 6 bases and J by 9 bases, and 12 bases separated the two germline ends. This CDR3 is 13 amino acids long. Germline-derived CDR1 and CDR2 are MDHEN and SYDVKM. CDR3 DNA sequence: TGTGCCAGCAGACTAGCGGGGACTTCACCCCTCCACTTT. Translating gives CASRLAGTSPLHF.

This clone was counted only a few times. CDR3 sequence reads: CASSLTSHEQYF. In DNA, the CDR3 is TGTGCCAGCAGCTTAACGAGCCACGAGCAGTACTTC. This rearrangement joins TRBV7-2 to TRBJ2-7; D uncertain. This CDR3 has 12 amino acids. Trimming pared 2 bases from V and 5 bases from J, leaving 7 bases between. In germline, CDR1 is SGHTA, CDR2 FQGNSA.

This clone was counted between two and nine times. The chain has TRBV5-4 and TRBJ2-1; D tentatively fits TRBD1 or TRBD2 (5 bases each). The V and J ends lost 0 bases and 5 bases respectively, with 12 bases between them. The CDR3 extends over 15 amino acids. CDR1 SGHNT and CDR2 YYREEE come from the germline V gene (reference sequence). As DNA, the CDR3 is TGTGCCAGCAGCTTGGATTGGGGACCCGACAATGAGCAGTTCTTC. As protein: CASSLDWGPDNEQFF.

This chain links TRBV4-3 with TRBJ1-2, with TRBD1 as a possible D gene (5 bases). V gave up 1 base and J gave up 3 bases, with 24 bases separating them. This CDR3 is 19 amino acids long. Germline V gives CDR1 LGHNA, CDR2 YSLEER. The CDR3 sequence: CASSQVKNRLYLSYYGYTF. The CDR3 bases are TGCGCCAGCAGCCAAGTAAAGAACAGGTTGTATCTATCGTACTATGGCTACACCTTC.

This clone occurred a few times. The CDR3 reads CASSLIGTVPYEQYF. Written as DNA, the CDR3 is TGTGCCAGCAGCTTGATAGGGACAGTACCTTACGAGCAGTACTTC. This chain uses TRBV5-4 with TRBJ2-7; TRBD1 matches 7 bases. After removal of 1 base from V and 4 bases from J, the junction contained 8 bases not matched to a gene. The CDR3 spans 15 residues. CDR1 SGHNT and CDR2 YYREEE come from the germline V gene (reference sequence).

The DNA of the CDR3 is TGTGCCAGCTCTACCACAGATACGCAGTATTTT. Translating gives CASSTTDTQYF. The J gene is TRBJ2-3, the V gene TRBV2; D is undetermined. The CDR3 is 11 residues long. Per germline, CDR1 SNHLY and CDR2 FYNNEI. V was trimmed by 8 bases and J by 2 bases, leaving 5 bases between them. Using reference TRBV2 and TRBJ2-3 for the parts outside the CDR3, the full variable domain is EPEVTQTPSHQVTQMGQEVILRCVPISNHLYFYWYRQILGQKVEFLVSFYNNEISEKSEIFDDQFSVERPDGSNFTLKIRSTKLEDSAMYFCASSTTDTQYFGPGTRLTVL.

The chain carries TRBV7-9 and TRBJ1-4; possible D gene TRBD1, 5 bases. V dropped 1 base and J dropped 1 base, with 7 bases sitting between them. CDR3 size: 15 residues. The germline V gene encodes CDR1 SEHNR and CDR2 FQNEAQ (reference sequence). DNA of the CDR3: TGTGCCAGCAGCTTAGGGGGCAGAACTAATGAAAAACTGTTTTTT. Translation gives CASSLGGRTNEKLFF.

This clone was seen a handful of times. The chain has TRBV7-2 and TRBJ2-1; D gene uncertain. With 4 bases removed from V and 8 bases from J, the gap between germline ends came to 9 bases. The CDR3 runs to 12 residues. Germline V CDR1 and CDR2: SGHTA, FQGNSA. CDR3 residues: CASSSHWDEQFF. The CDR3 bases are TGTGCCAGCAGCTCCCATTGGGATGAGCAGTTCTTC.